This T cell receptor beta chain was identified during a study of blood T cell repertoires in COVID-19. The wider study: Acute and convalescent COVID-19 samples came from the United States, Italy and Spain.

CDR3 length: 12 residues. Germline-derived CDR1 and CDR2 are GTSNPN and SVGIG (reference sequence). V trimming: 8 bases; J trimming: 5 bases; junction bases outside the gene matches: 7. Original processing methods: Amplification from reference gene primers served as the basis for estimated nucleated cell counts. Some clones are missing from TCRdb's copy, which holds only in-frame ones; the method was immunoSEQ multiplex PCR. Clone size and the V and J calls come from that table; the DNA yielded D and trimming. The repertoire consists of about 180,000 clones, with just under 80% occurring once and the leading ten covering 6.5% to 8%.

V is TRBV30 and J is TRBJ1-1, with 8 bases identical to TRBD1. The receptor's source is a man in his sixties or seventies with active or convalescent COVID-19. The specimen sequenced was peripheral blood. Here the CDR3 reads CATRGRWTEAFF. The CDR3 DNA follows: TGTGCCACCAGGGGGCGGTGGACTGAAGCTTTCTTT.